This T cell receptor beta chain was observed in a study of esophageal squamous cell carcinoma under preoperative chemotherapy. The overall study: Samples included peripheral blood T cells as well as tumor-infiltrating lymphocytes.

J was trimmed by 5 bases and V by 6 bases; bases with no gene match: 7. CDR1 is MNHNS, CDR2 SASEGT, per germline. The CDR3 is 14 residues long. The time point denotes: before preoperative PTX-NDP chemotherapy. Paclitaxel-nedaplatin chemotherapy was given to patients ahead of their surgery. This clonotype showed up just a few times. Its matching antigen is unknown. In TCRdb, the PCR reads were re-called with MiXCR into one record per CDR3 protein. The sample contains about 12,000 distinct CDR3 sequences, approximately 54% of which appear only once. The study, taken as a whole, reports: Post-treatment tumor-infiltrating lymphocytes appeared partly derived from peripheral T cells migrating into the tumor. After chemotherapy, TCR diversity rose significantly in peripheral T cells but not in tumor-infiltrating lymphocytes.

The TCR was taken from a human donor with esophageal squamous cell carcinoma. The donor label of this sample is uncertain. The genes are TRBV6-1 and TRBJ2-1; 7 positions match TRBD2. The biological material was taken from a patient given preoperative chemotherapy. The DNA for the CDR3 is TGTGCCAGCAGCTTTAGCGGGCTGAACAATGAGCAGTTCTTC. This codes for CASSFSGLNNEQFF.